The source of this TCR beta chain is a study of early T cells in non-severe SARS-CoV-2 infection. Each CDR3 protein is one row after TCRdb ran MiXCR on the 5' RACE reads. The sample has roughly 51,000 distinct CDR3 sequences, around 7.7% seen once. Trimming removed 5 bases at V and 10 bases at J, with 12 bases between. Germline V gene data show CDR1 as SGHAT and CDR2 as FQNNGV. The CDR3 sequence is 13 residues long. This chain connects TRBV11-2 to TRBJ1-6; D is ambiguous. The origin of this receptor is an adult who was a healthcare worker with PCR-confirmed SARS-CoV-2 infection or an uninfected control (not recorded which). The specimen was whole blood. In nucleotides, the CDR3 is TGTGCCAGCAGCCCCGCGAGTGAGTCACCCCTCCACTTT. This encodes CASSPASESPLHF. Together with reference TRBV11-2 and TRBJ1-6, the CDR3 gives the full variable domain: EAGVAQSPRYKIIEKRQSVAFWCNPISGHATLYWYQQILGQGPKLLIQFQNNGVVDDSQLPKDRFSAERLKGVDSTLKIQPAKLEDSAVYLCASSPASESPLHFGNGTRLTVT.